Presented here are 13 T cell receptor beta chains from one specimen sequenced in a study of CD4 T cells in relation to SARS-CoV-2 and coronaviruses. Their antigens remain unidentified. Here immunoSEQ multiplex PCR was the method, and the copy in TCRdb shows in-frame clones only, minus some. The profile shows roughly 17,000 clones, around 73% of them singletons. Unexposed donor CD4+ T cells date from about 2011-2018, before the COVID-19 pandemic. The cells were cultured for roughly 11 days before CD4+ T cells were isolated. Sequencing was performed on CD4+ T cells from PBMCs, cultured in vitro. Receptor source: a human donor in good health.

This chain joins TRBV7-7 and TRBJ2-2, with 12 positions matching TRBD2. This CDR3 region has 16 residues. Germline trimming cut 4 bases from V and 4 bases from J; bases unmatched to any gene: 4. The germline gives CDR1 SSHAT, CDR2 FNYEAQ (reference sequence). The CDR3 sequence is CASSSTSGSPTGELFF. The CDR3 DNA is TGTGCCAGCAGCTCGACTAGCGGGAGCCCCACCGGGGAGCTGTTTTTT.

The chain employs TRBV2 and TRBJ1-1, with D possibly being TRBD1 (5 bases). CDR3 length: 14 amino acids. CDR1 is SNHLY, CDR2 FYNNEI, per germline. Between the trimmed V and J ends, which lost 4 bases and 4 bases, there was a span of 13 bases. The CDR3 DNA sequence: TGTGCCAGCAGTGTAACAGGTGGAGTCACTGAAGCTTTCTTT. It translates to CASSVTGGVTEAFF.

The sample holds a few counts of this clone. The chain joins TRBV18 to TRBJ1-4; D is undetermined. The CDR3 totals 16 residues. Deletions cut 6 bases from V and 7 bases from J, with 21 bases between. Germline CDR1 KGHSH, CDR2 LQKENI. CDR3 DNA: TGTGCCAGCTCGGAGGCAGGAGGAGTGAATCCTGAAAAACTGTTTTTT. As protein: CASSEAGGVNPEKLFF.

V gene TRBV18 combines with J gene TRBJ2-5; 7 nucleotides align to TRBD2. Per germline, CDR1 KGHSH and CDR2 LQKENI. V lost 4 bases, J lost 2 bases, and 4 bases stayed unmatched. The CDR3 extends over 14 amino acids. The CDR3 DNA reads TGTGCCAGCTCACGAGCGGGGATTCAAGAGACCCAGTACTTC. Its translation is CASSRAGIQETQYF.

The chain uses TRBV6-5 and TRBJ2-7; D not resolved. The germline gives CDR1 MNHEY, CDR2 SVGAGI. This CDR3 has 12 amino acids. V was trimmed by 7 bases and J by 3 bases, leaving 10 bases between them. The CDR3: CASKEAVYEQYF. The CDR3 DNA follows: TGTGCCAGCAAAGAGGCTGTCTACGAGCAGTACTTC.

The rearrangement joins TRBV6-5 to TRBJ2-1; D unclear. The CDR3 consists of 12 residues. The germline CDR1 and CDR2 sequences are MNHEY and SVGAGI. Between the trimmed V and J ends, which lost 6 bases and 7 bases, there was a span of 10 bases. CDR3: CASSSSVNEQFF. CDR3 nucleotide sequence: TGTGCCAGCAGCAGTTCTGTAAATGAGCAGTTCTTC.

This chain joins TRBV7-3 and TRBJ2-1; D is possibly TRBD1 (6 bases). The CDR3 is made up of 18 amino acids. Per germline, CDR1 SGHTA and CDR2 FQGTGA. V shed 4 bases and J shed 10 bases, with 29 bases lying between them. The CDR3 sequence: CASSWVVRGNTSRCEQFF. The CDR3 DNA is TGTGCCAGCAGCTGGGTTGTTAGGGGGAATACAAGCCGCTGCGAGCAGTTCTTC.

The chain links TRBV9 to TRBJ2-2; D is unresolved. This CDR3 is 15 amino acids long. The ends were cut back, 4 bases at V and 0 bases at J, with 10 bases in the middle. Germline lookup yields CDR1 SGDLS and CDR2 YYNGEE. This CDR3 reads CASSPLATNTGELFF. The CDR3 region has the DNA TGTGCCAGCAGCCCCTTAGCCACGAACACCGGGGAGCTGTTTTTT.

The rearrangement joins TRBV18 to TRBJ1-6; D possibly corresponds to TRBD1 (5 bases). The V and J ends lost 2 bases and 6 bases respectively, with 11 bases between them. The length of the CDR3 is 15 residues. The germline gives CDR1 KGHSH, CDR2 LQKENI. The CDR3 sequence: CASSPGAPVNSPLHF. The CDR3 nucleotides are TGTGCCAGCTCACCAGGGGCGCCGGTTAATTCACCCCTCCACTTT.

The chain has TRBV7-3 and TRBJ1-1; 10 bases agree with TRBD1. CDR3 length: 15 residues. Germline trimming cut 4 bases from V and 8 bases from J; bases unmatched to any gene: 10. The V gene's germline CDR1 is SGHTA and CDR2 FQGTGA. The CDR3 DNA reads as TGTGCCAGCAGCTCGTTCCACCGGACAGGGGGGGAAGCTTTCTTT. Amino acids: CASSSFHRTGGEAFF.

The chain combines TRBV18 with TRBJ2-1; D unresolved. CDR1 is KGHSH and CDR2 is LQKENI in the germline V gene. Deletions cut 6 bases from V and 2 bases from J, with 5 bases between. The CDR3 totals 12 residues. The CDR3 DNA is TGTGCCAGCTCCCCTACCTACAATGAGCAGTTCTTC. Translation gives CASSPTYNEQFF.

The chain has TRBV5-1 and TRBJ2-3; 9 bases agree with TRBD2. CDR1 and CDR2 from the germline V gene are SGHRS and YFSETQ. The length of the CDR3 is 11 residues. Trimming at V came to 10 bases and at J to 8 bases, leaving 5 bases not matched to a gene. The CDR3 protein is CACSGSGTQYF. The CDR3 DNA reads as TGCGCCTGTAGCGGGAGTGGTACGCAGTATTTT.

The chain employs TRBV6-1 and TRBJ1-3; D remains unclear. Germline V gives CDR1 MNHNS, CDR2 SASEGT. The CDR3 runs 17 residues. The V and J ends lost 2 bases and 7 bases respectively, with 21 bases between them. The CDR3 nucleotides read TGTGCCAGCAGTGAAATCCGGGGAACGGCGTCCAAGAACACCATATATTTT. The encoded protein is CASSEIRGTASKNTIYF.